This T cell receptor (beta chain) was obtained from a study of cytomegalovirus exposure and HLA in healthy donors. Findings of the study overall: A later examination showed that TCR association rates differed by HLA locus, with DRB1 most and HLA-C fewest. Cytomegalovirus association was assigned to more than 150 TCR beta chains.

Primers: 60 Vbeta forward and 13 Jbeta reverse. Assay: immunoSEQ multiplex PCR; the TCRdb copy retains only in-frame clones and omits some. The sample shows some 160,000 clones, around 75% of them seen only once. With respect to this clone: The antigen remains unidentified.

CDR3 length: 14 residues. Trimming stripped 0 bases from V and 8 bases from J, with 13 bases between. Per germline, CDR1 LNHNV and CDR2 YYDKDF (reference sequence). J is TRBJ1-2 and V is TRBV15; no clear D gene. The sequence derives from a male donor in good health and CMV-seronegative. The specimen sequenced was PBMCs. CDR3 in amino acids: CATSRDRGVGGYTF. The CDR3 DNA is TGTGCCACCAGCAGAGATCGGGGAGTGGGAGGCTACACCTTC.